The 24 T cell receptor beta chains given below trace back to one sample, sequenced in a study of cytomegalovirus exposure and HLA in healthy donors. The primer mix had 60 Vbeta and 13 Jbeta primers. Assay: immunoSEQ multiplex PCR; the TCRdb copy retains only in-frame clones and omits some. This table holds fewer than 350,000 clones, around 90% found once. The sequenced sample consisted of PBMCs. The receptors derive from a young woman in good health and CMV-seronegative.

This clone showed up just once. The CDR3 DNA reads as TGCGCCAGCAGTGAGGCCGGGACAGTGGGCTCCTACGAGCAGTACTTC. Its protein is CASSEAGTVGSYEQYF. The chain uses TRBV10-1 and TRBJ2-5, with TRBD1 identical over 7 bases. The J call may not be correct, given that the DNA end is closer to TRBJ2-7. Germline V CDR1 and CDR2: WNHNN, SYGVQD (reference sequence). This CDR3 has 16 residues.

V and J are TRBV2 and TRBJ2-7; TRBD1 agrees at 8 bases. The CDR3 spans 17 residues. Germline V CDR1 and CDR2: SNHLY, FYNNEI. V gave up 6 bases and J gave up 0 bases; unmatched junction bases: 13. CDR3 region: CASRPPLRTGSSYEQYF. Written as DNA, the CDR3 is TGTGCCAGCAGGCCCCCTTTAAGGACAGGGAGCTCCTACGAGCAGTACTTC.

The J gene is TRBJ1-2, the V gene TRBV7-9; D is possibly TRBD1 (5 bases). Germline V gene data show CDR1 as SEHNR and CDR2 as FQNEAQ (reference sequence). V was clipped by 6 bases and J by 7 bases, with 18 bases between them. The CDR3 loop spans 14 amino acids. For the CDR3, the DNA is TGTGCCAGCAGTCCCAGTGGGGCAGGCCGTGGCTACACCTTC. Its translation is CASSPSGAGRGYTF.

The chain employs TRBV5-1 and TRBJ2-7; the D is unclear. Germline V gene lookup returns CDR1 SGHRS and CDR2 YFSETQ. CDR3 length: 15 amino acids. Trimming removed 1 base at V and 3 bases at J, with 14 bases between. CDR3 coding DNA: TGCGCCAGCAGCTTGTCCCGGGTTCCGAACTACGAGCAGTACTTC. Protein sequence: CASSLSRVPNYEQYF. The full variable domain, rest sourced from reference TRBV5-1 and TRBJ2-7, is KAGVTQTPRYLIKTRGQQVTLSCSPISGHRSVSWYQQTPGQGLQFLFEYFSETQRNKGNFPGRFSGRQFSNSRSEMNVSTLELGDSALYLCASSLSRVPNYEQYFGPGTRLTVT.

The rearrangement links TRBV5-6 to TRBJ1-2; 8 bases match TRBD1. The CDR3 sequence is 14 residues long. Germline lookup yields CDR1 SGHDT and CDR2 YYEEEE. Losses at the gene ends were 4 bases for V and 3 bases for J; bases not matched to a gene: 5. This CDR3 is CASSLRTGYYGYTF. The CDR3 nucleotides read TGTGCCAGCAGCCTAAGGACAGGGTACTATGGCTACACCTTC.

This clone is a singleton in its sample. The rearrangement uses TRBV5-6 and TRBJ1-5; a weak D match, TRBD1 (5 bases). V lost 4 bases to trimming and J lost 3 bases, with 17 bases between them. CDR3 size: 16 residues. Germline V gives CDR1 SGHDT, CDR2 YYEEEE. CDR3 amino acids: CASSLFYDRTNQPQHF. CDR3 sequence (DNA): TGTGCCAGCAGCCTCTTTTATGACAGAACCAATCAGCCCCAGCATTTT.

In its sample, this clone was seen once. DNA of the CDR3: TGTGCCAGCAGTTACTCGAGATCGGGGGGGCCGGGGGAGCAGTTCTTC. This gives the protein CASSYSRSGGPGEQFF. The chain carries TRBV6-5 and TRBJ2-1; 8 nucleotides align to TRBD2. Germline V gene data show CDR1 as MNHEY and CDR2 as SVGAGI. V shed 0 bases and J 10 bases; nucleotides not matched to a gene: 11. CDR3 length equals 16 residues.

This CDR3 is CASSLAPDSYEQYF. Here the CDR3 DNA reads TGCGCCAGCAGCTTGGCTCCCGACAGCTACGAGCAGTACTTC. The chain links TRBV5-1 to TRBJ2-7; D is possibly TRBD1 (5 bases). CDR3 length: 14 residues. Germline CDR1 SGHRS, CDR2 YFSETQ. V was cut by 0 bases and J by 3 bases, with 10 bases left in between.

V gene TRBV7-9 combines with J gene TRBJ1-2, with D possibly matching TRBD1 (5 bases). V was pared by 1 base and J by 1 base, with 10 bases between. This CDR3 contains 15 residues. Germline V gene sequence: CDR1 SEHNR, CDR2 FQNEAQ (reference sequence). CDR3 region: CASSLVGQDNYGYTF. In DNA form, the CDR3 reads TGTGCCAGCAGCTTAGTGGGGCAGGATAACTATGGCTACACCTTC.

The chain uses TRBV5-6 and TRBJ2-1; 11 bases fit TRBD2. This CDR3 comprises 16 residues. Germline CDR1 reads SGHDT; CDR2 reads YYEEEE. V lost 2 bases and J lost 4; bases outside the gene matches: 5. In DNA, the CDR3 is TGTGCCAGCAGCTTTAGACTAGCGGGGATTTACAATGAGCAGTTCTTC. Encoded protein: CASSFRLAGIYNEQFF.

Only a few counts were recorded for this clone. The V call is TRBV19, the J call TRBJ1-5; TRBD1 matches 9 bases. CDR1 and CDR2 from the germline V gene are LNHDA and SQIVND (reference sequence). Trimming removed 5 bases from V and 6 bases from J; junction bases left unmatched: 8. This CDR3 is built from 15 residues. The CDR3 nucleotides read TGTGCCAGTAGTCCCGGGACAGGGATTATTCAGCCCCAGCATTTT. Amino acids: CASSPGTGIIQPQHF.

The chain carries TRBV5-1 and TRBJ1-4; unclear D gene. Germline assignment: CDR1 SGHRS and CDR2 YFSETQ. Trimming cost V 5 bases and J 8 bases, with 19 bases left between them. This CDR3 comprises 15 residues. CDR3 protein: CASSDGAPLGEKLFF. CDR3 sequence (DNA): TGCGCCAGCAGTGACGGCGCCCCCCTCGGGGAAAAACTGTTTTTT.

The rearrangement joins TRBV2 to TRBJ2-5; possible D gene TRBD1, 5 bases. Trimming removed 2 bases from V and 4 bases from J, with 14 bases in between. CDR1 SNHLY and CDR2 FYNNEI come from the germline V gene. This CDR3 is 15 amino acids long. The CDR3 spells CASSEQGAPPETQYF. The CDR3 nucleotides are TGTGCCAGCAGTGAACAGGGTGCGCCTCCAGAGACCCAGTACTTC.

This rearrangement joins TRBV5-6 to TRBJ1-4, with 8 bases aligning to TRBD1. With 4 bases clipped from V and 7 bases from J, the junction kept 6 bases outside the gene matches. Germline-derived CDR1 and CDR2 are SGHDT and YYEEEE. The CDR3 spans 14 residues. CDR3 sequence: CASSKDRVGEKLFF. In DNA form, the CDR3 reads TGTGCCAGCAGCAAGGACAGGGTGGGTGAAAAACTGTTTTTT. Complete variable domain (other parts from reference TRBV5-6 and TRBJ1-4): DAGVTQSPTHLIKTRGQQVTLRCSPKSGHDTVSWYQQALGQGPQFIFQYYEEEERQRGNFPDRFSGHQFPNYSSELNVNALLLGDSALYLCASSKDRVGEKLFFGSGTQLSVL.

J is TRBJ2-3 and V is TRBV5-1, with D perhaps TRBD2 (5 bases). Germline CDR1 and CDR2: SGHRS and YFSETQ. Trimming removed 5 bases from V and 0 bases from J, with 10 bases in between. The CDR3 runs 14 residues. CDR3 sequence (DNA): TGCGCCAGCAGAAGGACTCCGAGCACAGATACGCAGTATTTT. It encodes CASRRTPSTDTQYF.

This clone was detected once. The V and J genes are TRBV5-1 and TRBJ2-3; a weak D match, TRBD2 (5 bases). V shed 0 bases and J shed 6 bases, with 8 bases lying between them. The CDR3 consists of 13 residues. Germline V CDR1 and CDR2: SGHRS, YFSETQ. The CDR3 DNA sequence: TGCGCCAGCAGCTTGGGTCCGGGGGATACGCAGTATTTT. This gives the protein CASSLGPGDTQYF.

CDR3 loop: CASSTPSGGTDTQYF. Here the CDR3 DNA reads TGTGCCAGCAGTACCCCTAGCGGGGGCACAGATACGCAGTATTTT. The V and J genes are TRBV27 and TRBJ2-3; 9 bases agree with TRBD2. Germline V gene lookup returns CDR1 MNHEY and CDR2 SMNVEV (reference sequence). V was pared by 5 bases and J by 1 base, with 4 bases of the junction left unmatched. The CDR3 runs 15 residues.

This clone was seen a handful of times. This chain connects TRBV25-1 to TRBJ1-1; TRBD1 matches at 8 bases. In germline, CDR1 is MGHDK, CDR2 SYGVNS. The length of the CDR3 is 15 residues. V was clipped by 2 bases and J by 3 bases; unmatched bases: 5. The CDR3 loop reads CASSEQGARDTEAFF. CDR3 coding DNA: TGTGCCAGCAGTGAACAGGGGGCCAGGGACACTGAAGCTTTCTTT. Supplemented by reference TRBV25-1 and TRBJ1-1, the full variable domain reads EADIYQTPRYLVIGTGKKITLECSQTMGHDKMYWYQQDPGMELHLIHYSYGVNSTEKGDLSSESTVSRIRTEHFPLTLESARPSHTSQYLCASSEQGARDTEAFFGQGTRLTVV.

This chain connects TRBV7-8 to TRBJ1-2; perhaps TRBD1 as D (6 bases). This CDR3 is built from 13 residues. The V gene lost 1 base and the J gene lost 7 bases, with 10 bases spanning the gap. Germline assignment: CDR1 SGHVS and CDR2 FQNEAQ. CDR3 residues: CASSLGTEAGYTF. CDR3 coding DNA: TGTGCCAGCAGCTTAGGGACAGAAGCTGGCTACACCTTC.

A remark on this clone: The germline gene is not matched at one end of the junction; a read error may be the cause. The CDR3 spells CSSSLVVGEQYF. Here the CDR3 DNA reads TGTTCCAGCAGCTTAGTAGTCGGCGAGCAGTACTTC. The V and J genes are TRBV7-9 and TRBJ2-7; D call uncertain. The CDR3 extends over 12 amino acids. Germline loops: CDR1 SEHNR, CDR2 FQNEAQ (reference sequence).

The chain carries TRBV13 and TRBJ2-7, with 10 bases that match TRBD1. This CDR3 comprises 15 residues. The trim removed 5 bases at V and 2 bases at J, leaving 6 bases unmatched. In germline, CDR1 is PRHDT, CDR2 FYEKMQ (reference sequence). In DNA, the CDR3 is TGTGCCAGCAGCGACACCGGGACAGGGGCCTACGAGCAGTACTTC. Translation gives CASSDTGTGAYEQYF.

The DNA for the CDR3 is TGTGCCAGCAGTCCTAGATCCCAGTACACCGGGGAGCTGTTTTTT. Encoded protein: CASSPRSQYTGELFF. The chain recombines TRBV6-1 with TRBJ2-2; D call uncertain. This CDR3 is 15 amino acids long. V was pared by 5 bases and J by 3 bases, with 13 bases between. The germline V gene has CDR1 MNHNS and CDR2 SASEGT.

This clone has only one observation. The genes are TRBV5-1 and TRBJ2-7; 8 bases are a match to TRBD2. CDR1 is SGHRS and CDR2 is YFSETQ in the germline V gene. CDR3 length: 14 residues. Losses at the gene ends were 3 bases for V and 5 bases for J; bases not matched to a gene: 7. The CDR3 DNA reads TGCGCCAGCAGCTACGGGGGGGCTCTCGACGAGCAGTACTTC. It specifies CASSYGGALDEQYF.

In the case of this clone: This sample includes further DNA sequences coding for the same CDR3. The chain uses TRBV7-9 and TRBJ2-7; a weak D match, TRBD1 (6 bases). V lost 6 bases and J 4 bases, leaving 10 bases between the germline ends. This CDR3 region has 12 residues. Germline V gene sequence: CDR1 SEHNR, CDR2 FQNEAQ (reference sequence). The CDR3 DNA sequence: TGTGCCAGCAGTTCAGGGGCTTACGAGCAGTACTTC. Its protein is CASSSGAYEQYF.